The entry below describes one T cell receptor (beta chain). The antigen is undetermined. The ends were cut back, 3 bases at V and 0 bases at J, with 8 bases in the middle. This CDR3 is built from 14 residues. The germline V gene encodes CDR1 SGHVS and CDR2 FQNEAQ. The sample originates from a study of STAT3 mutations in large granular lymphocyte leukemia. Study-wide context: Canonical activating STAT3 mutations were detected in roughly half of the longitudinally sequenced T-LGLL patients. Study conclusions and caveats: Every T-cell large granular lymphocyte leukemia patient had at least one immunodominant TCR beta clonotype. In about 30% of the 18 patients, new TCR clonotypes emerged after therapy.

Clones were sequenced by immunoSEQ multiplex PCR, and TCRdb holds only the in-frame ones, with some missing. The sample records approximately 25,000 clones, about 95% being singletons. V and J are TRBV7-8 and TRBJ2-5, with D possibly TRBD1 on 5 matching bases. The sample comprised peripheral blood mononuclear cells. The origin of this receptor is a man aged 35 to 55 with T-cell large granular lymphocyte leukemia. Some clones in this sample may be carry-over from other donors' samples. The CDR3 region has the DNA TGTGCCAGCAGCTTTCCAGGGTACCAAGAGACCCAGTACTTC. Translating gives CASSFPGYQETQYF.